The 20 T cell receptor beta chains presented below share a single source sample, sequenced in a study of T-cell memory formation after mild COVID-19. TCRdb re-called the 5' RACE reads with MiXCR, one entry per CDR3 protein. Of some 200,000 distinct CDR3 sequences in the sample, about 21% are singletons; the top ten hold roughly 23%. The sequencing input was PBMCs or a T cell subset sorted from them (not recorded which). The receptors were gathered from an adult woman who had mild COVID-19 (a few samples of this study predate the infection). Cell type and time point are not known.

This clonotype came up once. A read error may be the cause here, since a much bigger clone is one base away. Written as DNA, the CDR3 is TGTGCCAGCAGCTTAGGCCTGGGGCTCAAGTGGACTGAAGCTTTCTTT. Protein: CASSLGLGLKWTEAFF. The chain couples TRBV13 to TRBJ1-1, with a possible D match to TRBD1 (5 bases). In germline, CDR1 is PRHDT, CDR2 FYEKMQ (reference sequence). CDR3 size: 16 residues. Trimming pared 0 bases from V and 5 bases from J, leaving 16 bases between.

In its sample, this clonotype was seen a few times. The V and J genes are TRBV5-1 and TRBJ2-5; 13 bases map to TRBD2. The CDR3 has 19 residues. Germline CDR1 is SGHRS and CDR2 is YFSETQ. J lost 5 bases, V lost 2 bases, and 15 bases had no gene match. The CDR3 is CASSLGLAGESPFAETQYF. CDR3 DNA sequence: TGCGCCAGCAGCTTAGGACTAGCGGGAGAGTCCCCCTTCGCGGAGACCCAGTACTTC.

This chain uses TRBV27 with TRBJ1-1; D not resolved. Germline CDR1 and CDR2: MNHEY and SMNVEV (reference sequence). V was cut by 2 bases and J by 0 bases, with 7 bases left in between. The CDR3 is made up of 14 amino acids. CDR3 nucleotides: TGTGCCAGCAGTTTACGAGGTCTGAACACTGAAGCTTTCTTT. Its translation: CASSLRGLNTEAFF.

There are a few counts of this clonotype. The chain carries TRBV27 and TRBJ2-1; 9 nucleotides align to TRBD2. Trimming cost V 8 bases and J 7 bases; bases outside gene matches: 9. The CDR3 is made up of 14 amino acids. The germline CDR1 and CDR2 sequences are MNHEY and SMNVEV (reference sequence). CDR3 in DNA: TGTGCCAGCGGGGCGGGGGGGCCGGTAAATGAGCAGTTCTTC. Translation: CASGAGGPVNEQFF.

This clonotype was detected only a few times. V and J are TRBV11-2 and TRBJ2-7; D could derive from TRBD1 or TRBD2 (5 bases each). The V gene's germline CDR1 is SGHAT and CDR2 FQNNGV. Between the trimmed V and J ends, which lost 5 bases and 5 bases, there was a span of 22 bases. There are 16 residues in the CDR3. The CDR3 DNA reads as TGTGCCAGCAGCCGAAAATCCGGGACGGGCCCCCACGAGCAGTACTTC. Translating gives CASSRKSGTGPHEQYF.

This clonotype was detected a few times. The V call is TRBV29-1, the J call TRBJ2-7, with D uncertain. Trimming cost V 4 bases and J 2 bases, with 9 bases left between them. The CDR3 runs 12 residues. The germline V gene has CDR1 SQVTM and CDR2 ANQGSEA. The CDR3 here is CSVADQTYEQYF. For the CDR3, the DNA is TGCAGCGTTGCTGACCAGACCTACGAGCAGTACTTC.

This clonotype occurred a few times. CDR3 amino acids: CASSSLSGSSYEQYF. CDR3 sequence (DNA): TGTGCCAGCAGCTCCTTAAGCGGGAGCTCCTACGAGCAGTACTTC. The chain links TRBV7-2 to TRBJ2-7; 8 nucleotides line up with TRBD2. The trim removed 4 bases at V and 0 bases at J, leaving 5 bases unmatched. In germline, CDR1 is SGHTA, CDR2 FQGNSA. The CDR3 consists of 15 residues.

The J gene is TRBJ2-7, the V gene TRBV12-3 or TRBV12-4, with TRBD2 identical over 15 bases. This CDR3 is 15 amino acids long. Trimming cost V 4 bases and J 6 bases; bases outside gene matches: 4. The CDR3 sequence: CASSSRTSGRGEQYF. In nucleotides, the CDR3 is TGTGCCAGCAGTTCCCGGACTAGCGGGAGGGGCGAGCAGTACTTC.

The rearrangement joins TRBV4-2 to TRBJ1-1; the D gene is possibly TRBD1 (6 bases). Germline-derived CDR1 and CDR2 are LGHNA and YNFKEQ. The V gene lost 0 bases and the J gene lost 1 base, with 12 bases spanning the gap. The CDR3 contains 16 residues. The CDR3 protein is CASSQDYQGRNTEAFF. DNA of the CDR3: TGTGCCAGCAGCCAAGATTATCAGGGGCGGAACACTGAAGCTTTCTTT.

This rearrangement joins TRBV15 to TRBJ1-1; 10 bases line up with TRBD1. This CDR3 region has 17 residues. V lost 3 bases, J lost 0 bases, and 7 bases stayed unmatched. Germline V gives CDR1 LNHNV, CDR2 YYDKDF (reference sequence). Here the CDR3 reads CATSSIPGQGMNTEAFF. In nucleotides, the CDR3 is TGTGCCACCAGCAGTATACCGGGACAGGGGATGAACACTGAAGCTTTCTTT.

This clonotype occurred many times. This chain's CDR3 is CASSFVGPTDTQYF. CDR3 DNA sequence: TGTGCCAGCAGTTTTGTGGGACCCACAGATACGCAGTATTTT. This chain links TRBV27 with TRBJ2-3; TRBD1 or TRBD2 may be the D gene (5 bases each). Per germline, CDR1 MNHEY and CDR2 SMNVEV (reference sequence). The CDR3 totals 14 residues. V shed 3 bases and J shed 2 bases, with 9 bases lying between them.

V is TRBV7-8 and J is TRBJ2-5; D possibly corresponds to TRBD2 (5 bases). V was shortened by 2 bases and J by 5 bases, with 15 bases between the two germline ends. There are 15 residues in the CDR3. Germline CDR1 reads SGHVS; CDR2 reads FQNEAQ. The CDR3 reads CASSLIHTREETQYF. CDR3 DNA sequence: TGTGCCAGCAGCTTAATACACACTAGGGAGGAGACCCAGTACTTC. The variable domain in full, with the rest retrieved from reference TRBV7-8 and TRBJ2-5, is GAGVSQSPRYKVAKRGQDVALRCDPISGHVSLFWYQQALGQGPEFLTYFQNEAQLDKSGLPSDRFFAERPEGSVSTLKIQRTQQEDSAVYLCASSLIHTREETQYFGPGTRLLVL.

This clonotype was detected only a few times. V gene TRBV6-5 combines with J gene TRBJ1-6; TRBD1 agrees at 9 bases. The CDR3 spans 13 residues. Germline V gives CDR1 MNHEY, CDR2 SVGAGI. V was clipped by 5 bases and J by 12 bases; unmatched bases: 5. The CDR3 bases are TGTGCCAGCAGTCCCCGGGACAGGGAACCCCTCCACTTT. This sequence encodes CASSPRDREPLHF.

The V and J genes are TRBV5-1 and TRBJ1-1; D might be TRBD1 (5 bases). The CDR3 contains 14 residues. The germline gives CDR1 SGHRS, CDR2 YFSETQ. The V end was cut by 5 bases, the J end by 4 bases, with 15 bases between. CDR3: CASSTTAGGTEAFF. In DNA, the CDR3 is TGCGCCAGCAGTACTACAGCGGGGGGCACTGAAGCTTTCTTT.

The CDR3 coding sequence is TGTGCCAGCAGCATCCAGGGGGCGCAGGACACTGAAGCTTTCTTT. This sequence encodes CASSIQGAQDTEAFF. The V call is TRBV12-3 or TRBV12-4, the J call TRBJ1-1, with 8 bases that match TRBD1. V trimming: 6 bases; J trimming: 3 bases; junction bases outside the gene matches: 9. The CDR3 contains 15 residues.

This clonotype was found a few times. This chain joins TRBV7-2 and TRBJ2-7; tentative D call: TRBD2 (5 bases). Trimming stripped 3 bases from V and 2 bases from J, with 11 bases between. In germline, CDR1 is SGHTA, CDR2 FQGNSA. The CDR3 runs 14 residues. The CDR3 DNA reads TGTGCCAGCAGCTTCAGAGGGTCCACCTACGAGCAGTACTTC. It yields the protein CASSFRGSTYEQYF.

There are many counts of this clonotype. The rearrangement uses TRBV27 and TRBJ2-7; 11 nucleotides line up with TRBD2. This CDR3 is built from 16 residues. Germline CDR1 is MNHEY and CDR2 is SMNVEV (reference sequence). J gave up 0 bases and V 2 bases, and 3 bases lay outside the gene matches. DNA for the CDR3: TGTGCCAGCAGTTTAACTGGGACTAGCGGCTCCTACGAGCAGTACTTC. Its translation is CASSLTGTSGSYEQYF.

This clonotype was detected only a few times. V and J are TRBV4-3 and TRBJ2-1, with 13 bases aligning to TRBD2. CDR1 is LGHNA and CDR2 is YSLEER in the germline V gene. The CDR3 has 16 amino acids. J gave up 3 bases and V 3 bases, and 2 bases lay outside the gene matches. The CDR3 DNA reads as TGCGCCAGCAGCCATGGACTAGCGGGAGACTACAATGAGCAGTTCTTC. Amino acid sequence: CASSHGLAGDYNEQFF.

The chain employs TRBV6-1 and TRBJ2-1; D is perhaps TRBD1 (5 bases). The CDR3 length is 16 residues. CDR1 MNHNS and CDR2 SASEGT come from the germline V gene. V was clipped by 6 bases and J by 3 bases, with 18 bases between them. The CDR3 loop reads CASSPGAAHLYNEQFF. Written as DNA, the CDR3 is TGTGCCAGCAGCCCTGGGGCAGCCCATCTCTACAATGAGCAGTTCTTC.

This chain joins TRBV15 and TRBJ1-5; TRBD1 might be the D (6 bases). The CDR3 is 15 residues long. Germline lookup yields CDR1 LNHNV and CDR2 YYDKDF (reference sequence). V was cut by 3 bases and J by 4 bases, with 13 bases left in between. The CDR3 DNA reads as TGTGCCACCAGCAGTTCCGGGGGGCTTAATCAGCCCCAGCATTTT. It yields the protein CATSSSGGLNQPQHF.